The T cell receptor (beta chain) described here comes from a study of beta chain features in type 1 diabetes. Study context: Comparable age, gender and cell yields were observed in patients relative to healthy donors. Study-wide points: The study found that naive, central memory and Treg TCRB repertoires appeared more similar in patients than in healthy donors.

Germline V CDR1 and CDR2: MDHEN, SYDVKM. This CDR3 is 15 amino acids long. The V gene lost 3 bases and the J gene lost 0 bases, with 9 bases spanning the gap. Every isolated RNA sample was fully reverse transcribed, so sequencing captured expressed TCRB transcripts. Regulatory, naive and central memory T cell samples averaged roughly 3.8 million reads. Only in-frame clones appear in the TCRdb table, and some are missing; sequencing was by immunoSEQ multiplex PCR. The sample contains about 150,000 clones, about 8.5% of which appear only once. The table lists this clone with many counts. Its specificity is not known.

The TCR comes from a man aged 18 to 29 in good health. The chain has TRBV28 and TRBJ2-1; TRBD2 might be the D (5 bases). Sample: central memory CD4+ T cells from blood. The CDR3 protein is CASSLGGLSYNEQFF. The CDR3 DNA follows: TGTGCCAGCAGTTTGGGCGGACTCTCCTACAATGAGCAGTTCTTC.